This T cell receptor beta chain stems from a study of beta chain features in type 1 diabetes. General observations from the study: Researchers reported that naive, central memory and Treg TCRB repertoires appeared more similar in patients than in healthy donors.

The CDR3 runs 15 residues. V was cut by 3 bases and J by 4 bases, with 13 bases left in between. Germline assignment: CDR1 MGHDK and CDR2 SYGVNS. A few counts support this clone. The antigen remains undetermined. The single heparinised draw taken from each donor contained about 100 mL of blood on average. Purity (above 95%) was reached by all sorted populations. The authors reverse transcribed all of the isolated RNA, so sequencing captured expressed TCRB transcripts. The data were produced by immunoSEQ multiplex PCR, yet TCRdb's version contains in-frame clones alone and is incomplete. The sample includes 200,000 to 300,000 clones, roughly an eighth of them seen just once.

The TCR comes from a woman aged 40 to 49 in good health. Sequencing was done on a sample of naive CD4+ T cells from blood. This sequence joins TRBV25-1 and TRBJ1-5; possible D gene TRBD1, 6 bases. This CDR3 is CASSDRKGVNQPQHF. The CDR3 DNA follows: TGTGCCAGCAGTGACCGGAAGGGGGTAAATCAGCCCCAGCATTTT.